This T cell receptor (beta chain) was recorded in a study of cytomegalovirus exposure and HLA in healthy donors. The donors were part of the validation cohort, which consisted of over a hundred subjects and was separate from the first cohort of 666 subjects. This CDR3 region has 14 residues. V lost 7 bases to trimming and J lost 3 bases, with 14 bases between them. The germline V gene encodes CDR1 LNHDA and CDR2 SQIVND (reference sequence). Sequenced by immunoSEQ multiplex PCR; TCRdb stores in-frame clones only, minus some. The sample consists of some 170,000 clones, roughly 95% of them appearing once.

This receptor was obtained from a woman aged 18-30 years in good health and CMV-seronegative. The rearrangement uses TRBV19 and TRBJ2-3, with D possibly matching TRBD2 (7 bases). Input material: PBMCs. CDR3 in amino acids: CASTTGGGTDTQYF. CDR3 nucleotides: TGTGCCAGTACCACGGGGGGCGGAACAGATACGCAGTATTTT.